The clone carrying this T cell receptor beta chain was detected ten times or more. The CDR3 loop spans 16 amino acids. Per germline, CDR1 SGHAT and CDR2 FQNNGV. V lost 2 bases to trimming and J lost 0 bases, with 11 bases between them. Scientists amplified the TCR beta CDR3 regions from RNA transcripts. HTBI primers served in a first-round RT-PCR, which a second-round multiplex PCR followed. TCRdb reanalysed the multiplex PCR reads using MiXCR and keeps one entry per CDR3 protein. The sample consists of some 410,000 distinct CDR3 sequences, more than 20% of them appearing once. The sample belongs to a study of Graves' ophthalmopathy and Graves' hyperthyroidism.

This sequence originates from a woman under 30 with stable Graves' hyperthyroidism. Sequencing was done on a sample of peripheral blood. The chain carries TRBV11-2 and TRBJ1-3, with D unclear. CDR3: CASSLSMGNSGNTIYF. The CDR3 nucleotides are TGTGCCAGCAGCTTATCAATGGGGAACTCTGGAAACACCATATATTTT.